Reported below is one T cell receptor beta chain. This clonotype was detected only a few times. Its antigen target is currently unknown. The record has no base qualities; no much larger clone is one base away. The data originate from a study of T cells after yellow fever vaccination (dated by TCRdb to about 2019). Study-level background: Libraries from fractions with low cell numbers were prepared with the SMART-Seq v4 Ultra Low Input RNA kit. To follow T-cell clones before and after primary and booster YFV17D yellow fever vaccination, bulk TCR alpha and beta repertoires were sequenced over time. Two healthy male donors, one aged 18 to 30 and one aged 30 to 39 years, made up the cohort. Blood was collected at multiple timepoints before and after primary and secondary immunization, and bulk PBMC replicates and cell subsets were isolated.

Looking up the germline V gene yields CDR1 LGHNT and CDR2 FRNRAP. The CDR3 measures 13 amino acids from cysteine to phenylalanine. Only the CDR3 portion is preserved as DNA: 39 bases, with reading frame beginning at the first base. V and J lose 2 bases and 6 bases, and a span of 9 bases separates them. The sample's treatment or condition label, decoded: live attenuated yellow fever vaccine strain. At each blood-draw timepoint, two biological replicates of bulk PBMCs were collected. PBMCs were isolated from peripheral blood using a standard Ficoll-Paque protocol. TriZol was used to extract RNA from bulk PBMCs, from CD4 and CD8 fractions, and from dextramer-positive and dextramer-negative fractions. Findings and caveats that apply to the study as a whole: Most clones expanded after primary vaccination (around 96% of CD4 and about 85% of CD8) were re-detected after the booster, suggesting that broad memory maintenance occurred. Compared with the primary T-cell response, the secondary T-cell response was faster but weaker, reaching its peak on day 5 rather than on day 15. The study included only two donors, which limits how far the findings can be generalized. A small share of clonotypes was detected in both CD4 and CD8 compartments, with the overlap likely arising from convergent recombination. Computational filtering was needed because FACS-sorted repertoires could contain abundant contaminating clonotypes from the bulk population.

TCR cDNA was synthesized by 5'RACE template switching, through which a universal primer site and unique molecular identifiers were introduced. Priming for cDNA synthesis came from both the TCR alpha and TCR beta constant segments. Two PCR steps were used to amplify libraries, with sample barcodes and sequencing adapters being added in the second step. Sequencing of the libraries was done on either Illumina HiSeq 2500 (2x100 bp) or NovaSeq (2x150 bp). On the authors' methods: Reads were demultiplexed and collapsed into UMI consensus sequences with MIGEC, and V(D)J alignment was performed with MiXCR. Vaccine-responding clonotypes were defined with edgeR using replicate PBMC samples, requiring FDR below 0.01 and a log2 fold change above 5 up to day 15. Each bulk clonotype received a CD4 or CD8 identity based on whether the sequenced CD4 or CD8 repertoire contained that clonotype at higher abundance. TCRdb reworked the public reads: Q25 trimming with fastp, MiXCR clone assembly, productive beta chains retained. Identical CDR3 protein sequences are pooled into one entry, listed with their most common genes and DNA. The V and J calls reflect TCRdb's pipeline rather than the authors' work. Here the sample has some 400,000 distinct CDR3 sequences; 6.2% occur a single time. About 15% of the sample goes to the ten largest clones.

The receptor was isolated from a young man who received the YFV17D yellow fever vaccine. The sample here was PBMCs, taken 5 days after the yellow fever booster vaccination. Rearrangement joined TRBV12-5 to TRBJ2-3; there is no confident call for the D gene. The CDR3 is CASGLHSPDTQYF. The nucleotides are TGTGCTAGTGGTTTGCACAGCCCCGATACGCAGTATTTT. Full variable domain (CDR3 extended with the reference TRBV12-5 and TRBJ2-3 proteins): DARVTQTPRHKVTEMGQEVTMRCQPILGHNTVFWYRQTMMQGLELLAYFRNRAPLDDSGMPKDRFSAEMPDATLATLKIQPSEPRDSAVYFCASGLHSPDTQYFGPGTRLTVL.